These T cell receptor beta chains were read from a single sample in a study of early T cells in non-severe SARS-CoV-2 infection. TCRdb fed the 5' RACE reads into MiXCR, producing one record per CDR3 protein. The sample has some 51,000 distinct CDR3 sequences, just under 15% seen once. This material consisted of whole blood, taken at baseline. The origin of the receptors is an adult who was a healthcare worker with PCR-confirmed SARS-CoV-2 infection or an uninfected control (not recorded which). Both conserved end residues are part of each CDR3. D genes are given only for firm matches. A clone size is listed for some rows: how often the clone was seen (once, few, many), or a class if it is expanded.

v_gene: TRBV11-2
abundance: few
d_gene: NA
j_gene: TRBJ2-2
CDR3aa: CASSWGTGRYTGELFF
CDR3nt: TGTGCCAGCAGCTGGGGAACAGGTCGTTACACCGGGGAGCTGTTTTTT

v_gene: TRBV20-1
abundance: NA
d_gene: NA
j_gene: TRBJ2-1
CDR3aa: CSAPKESLYNEQFF
CDR3nt: TGCAGTGCCCCCAAGGAGTCTCTCTACAATGAGCAGTTCTTC

v_gene: TRBV2
abundance: few
d_gene: NA
j_gene: TRBJ2-7
CDR3aa: CASSLDRQVGYEQYF
CDR3nt: TGTGCCAGCAGTCTGGACAGACAGGTCGGATACGAGCAGTACTTC

v_gene: TRBV5-6
abundance: once
d_gene: NA
j_gene: TRBJ1-3
CDR3aa: CASNQTAQFYLRSGNTIYF
CDR3nt: TGTGCCAGCAACCAGACCGCGCAATTCTACTTGAGATCTGGAAACACCATATATTTT

v_gene: TRBV5-1
abundance: many
d_gene: NA
j_gene: TRBJ1-1
CDR3aa: CASSFQGNTEAFF
CDR3nt: TGCGCCAGCAGCTTTCAGGGGAACACTGAAGCTTTCTTT

v_gene: TRBV7-7
abundance: many
d_gene: TRBD2
j_gene: TRBJ2-5
CDR3aa: CASGQDGFQETQYF
CDR3nt: TGTGCTAGCGGGCAGGACGGGTTCCAAGAGACCCAGTACTTC

v_gene: TRBV27
abundance: NA
d_gene: TRBD1
j_gene: TRBJ1-2
CDR3aa: CASSLLAGGNGYTF
CDR3nt: TGTGCCAGCAGTTTACTGGCAGGGGGCAATGGCTACACCTTC

v_gene: TRBV5-1
abundance: NA
d_gene: TRBD2
j_gene: TRBJ2-3
CDR3aa: CASSLQLAGGKGDTQYF
CDR3nt: TGCGCCAGCAGCTTGCAACTAGCGGGAGGGAAGGGAGATACGCAGTATTTT

v_gene: TRBV10-3
abundance: few
d_gene: NA
j_gene: TRBJ1-3
CDR3aa: CAISSGNTIYF
CDR3nt: TGTGCCATCAGTTCGGGAAACACCATATATTTT

v_gene: TRBV10-1
abundance: few
d_gene: NA
j_gene: TRBJ2-7
CDR3aa: CASRDPTDLYYEQYF
CDR3nt: TGCGCCAGCAGAGACCCGACGGACCTCTACTACGAGCAGTACTTC

v_gene: TRBV5-1
abundance: NA
d_gene: NA
j_gene: TRBJ2-7
CDR3aa: CASSGGRAREEQYF
CDR3nt: TGCGCCAGCAGCGGAGGCAGGGCGCGAGAAGAGCAGTACTTC

v_gene: TRBV28
abundance: few
d_gene: TRBD1
j_gene: TRBJ2-7
CDR3aa: CASSSDRVPEQYF
CDR3nt: TGTGCCAGCAGTTCCGACAGGGTACCCGAGCAGTACTTC

v_gene: TRBV28
abundance: many
d_gene: NA
j_gene: TRBJ1-1
CDR3aa: CASSPQSGVPEAFF
CDR3nt: TGTGCCAGCAGTCCTCAGAGCGGGGTCCCTGAAGCTTTCTTT

v_gene: TRBV20-1
abundance: NA
d_gene: TRBD1
j_gene: TRBJ1-3
CDR3aa: CSADTGESGNTIYF
CDR3nt: TGCAGTGCTGATACAGGGGAGAGTGGAAACACCATATATTTT